This T cell receptor (beta chain) was recorded in a study of cytomegalovirus exposure and HLA in healthy donors. The study's findings and limits: Reports indicated that the classifier achieved high specificity and sensitivity in diagnosing cytomegalovirus status. Reports state that TCR beta sequences accurately predicted most subjects' HLA-A and HLA-B alleles. Donors belonging to an Asian-associated ancestry cluster reportedly showed fewer N-insertions in productive TCRs than the 666-donor mean, according to what a later analysis found. Earlier results showed most TCR beta V segments being productive about 87% or about 30% of the time.

CDR1 SNHLY and CDR2 FYNNEI come from the germline V gene. CDR3 length equals 13 residues. With 7 bases removed from V and 3 bases from J, the gap between germline ends came to 12 bases. Concerning this clone: The antigen remains undetermined.

13 Jbeta primers and 60 Vbeta primers were used for the PCR. Profiled with immunoSEQ multiplex PCR; TCRdb holds only in-frame clones, not every one. The top ten hold 0.35% to 0.45% of the sample, which has about 180,000 clones, 80% to 85% seen once. This sequence joins TRBV2 and TRBJ1-1; D possibly corresponds to TRBD1 (5 bases). The sequence derives from a boy aged 2 to 10 in good health and CMV-seronegative. The specimen sequenced was PBMCs. This CDR3 is CASNYARDTEAFF. The CDR3 bases are TGTGCCAGCAATTATGCCAGGGACACTGAAGCTTTCTTT.